The clone carrying this TCR beta chain was seen ten or more times. The antigen remains unidentified. Sequencing ends 3 residues short of the CDR3 end; the germline J gene provides the rest. This sample is part of a study of T cell clonality in common variable immunodeficiency. Findings and limits, study-wide: Compared with controls, CVID subjects had fewer shared TCRbeta clones.

Method: immunoSEQ multiplex PCR; TCRdb's copy keeps in-frame clones and lacks some. The data list about 81,000 clones, none observed once; around 0.8% falls to the top ten. V lost 1 base to trimming and J lost 4 bases, with 7 bases between them. The CDR3 extends over 12 amino acids. Per the germline V gene, CDR1 is SQVTM and CDR2 is ANQGSEA. Sequencing input: peripheral blood mononuclear cells. This sequence was found in a person aged 18-69 years in good health. The rearrangement links TRBV29-1 to TRBJ2-5, with D hard to call. The CDR3 bases that were read are TGCAGCGTTGAAGGTTACATAGAGACC. It codes for CSVEGYIET. The entire CDR3 protein reads CSVEGYIETQYF. Together with reference TRBV29-1 and TRBJ2-5, the CDR3 gives the full variable domain: SAVISQKPSRDICQRGTSLTIQCQVDSQVTMMFWYRQQPGQSLTLIATANQGSEATYESGFVIDKFPISRPNLTFSTLTVSNMSPEDSSIYLCSVEGYIETQYFGPGTRLLVL.